A selection of T cell receptor beta chains follows, all from one sample in a study of stem cell transplantation in POMP-related autoinflammatory disease. Repertoires were generated with immunoSEQ multiplex PCR, while TCRdb's copy carries only in-frame clones and drops some. The sample shows about 26,000 clones, approximately 85% of them seen only once. Sequenced material: CD4+ T cells from PBMCs, taken before stem cell transplantation. These receptors all stem from a human donor with POMP-related autoinflammation and immune dysregulation (PRAID). CDR3s include the opening cysteine and the closing phenylalanine or tryptophan. A D gene is named only where the DNA matches it firmly. Part of the rows lack a size; the others show once, few, many or a class for expanded clones.

TGTGCCAGCAGGGAAGATTACGACAGGGTGGGCACTGAAGCTTTCTTT,CASREDYDRVGTEAFF,TRBD1,TRBJ1-1,.,TRBV6-1
TGTGCCTGGAGTCGACCCCCGGGACAGTTGTACGAGCAGTACTTC,CAWSRPPGQLYEQYF,TRBD1,TRBJ2-7,.,TRBV30
TGCGCCAGCAGTGCGGGACAGGGAGAGCAGCCCCAGCATTTT,CASSAGQGEQPQHF,TRBD1,TRBJ1-5,few,TRBV5-1
TGTGCCAGCAGTTATCTTGGGGCCCGAAACACTGAAGCTTTCTTT,CASSYLGARNTEAFF,.,TRBJ1-1,.,TRBV28
TGTGCCAGCAGTTCAAAGGGCGGGGGCAATCAGCCCCAGCATTTT,CASSSKGGGNQPQHF,.,TRBJ1-5,.,TRBV6-5
TGTGCCAGCTCACCTAGGACAGGGGGCTCACAAGAGACCCAGTACTTC,CASSPRTGGSQETQYF,TRBD1,TRBJ2-5,.,TRBV18
TGTGCCAGCACCTCGGGAACCGAAGAGACCCAGTACTTC,CASTSGTEETQYF,.,TRBJ2-5,.,TRBV6-6
TGCGCCAGCAGCCCCCCACCGGGCGAGCAGTACTTC,CASSPPPGEQYF,.,TRBJ2-7,.,TRBV5-1
TGTGCCAGCAGCTTCACGAGGAGCCCTGGGGCCAACGTCCTGACTTTC,CASSFTRSPGANVLTF,.,TRBJ2-6,.,TRBV5-6
TGTGCCAGCAGTTTCGGCCGCTCCTACAATGAGCAGTTCTTC,CASSFGRSYNEQFF,.,TRBJ2-1,.,TRBV27
TGTGCCAGCAGCGCAGGCGCCGGAAAGAACACAGATACGCAGTATTTT,CASSAGAGKNTDTQYF,.,TRBJ2-3,.,TRBV9
TGTGCCAGCAGTTACTCGAATGGGGGGACGGCGGATGAGCAGTTCTTC,CASSYSNGGTADEQFF,.,TRBJ2-1,.,TRBV6-5
TGTGCCATCAGTGAGTTGACAGGGAACCAGCCCCAGCATTTT,CAISELTGNQPQHF,TRBD1,TRBJ1-5,few,TRBV10-3
TGCGCCAGCAGCTTGCATCAGGGGAGTAACACTGAAGCTTTCTTT,CASSLHQGSNTEAFF,.,TRBJ1-1,once,TRBV5-1
TGTGCCAGCAGTTTACCAGGGAGCCAGTCCTACGAGCAGTACTTC,CASSLPGSQSYEQYF,.,TRBJ2-7,.,TRBV28
TGTGCCAGCAGCCCCCCTAGACAGCACTATGGCTACACCTTC,CASSPPRQHYGYTF,.,TRBJ1-2,.,TRBV7-9
TGCGCCAGCAGAGTTGAGCCTGCGGGACAAGAGACCCAGTACTTC,CASRVEPAGQETQYF,.,TRBJ2-5,.,TRBV10-2
TGCGCCAGCAGCTTGGGCTCGGGACTCTCTACCTACGAGCAGTACTTC,CASSLGSGLSTYEQYF,.,TRBJ2-7,.,TRBV5-1
TGCGCCAGCAGCTTGGTTTCAGGGCGCCTGGAGACCCAGTACTTC,CASSLVSGRLETQYF,.,TRBJ2-5,once,TRBV5-1
TGTGCTAGTGGTTTGGAGCCTAGCGGGCAAGAGACCCAGTACTTC,CASGLEPSGQETQYF,TRBD2,TRBJ2-5,.,TRBV12-5
TGTGCCATCAGTGACGGGACAGGGGTAGTTTACGAGCAGTACTTC,CAISDGTGVVYEQYF,TRBD1,TRBJ2-7,.,TRBV10-3
TGTGCCATCAGGTACAGCGGGAGGGGAACAGATACGCAGTATTTT,CAIRYSGRGTDTQYF,TRBD2,TRBJ2-3,.,TRBV10-3
TGTGCCACCAGCAGAGGGACGGGGGGGGCCACAGATACGCAGTATTTT,CATSRGTGGATDTQYF,TRBD2,TRBJ2-3,.,TRBV15
TGCGCCAGCAGTATTGAGGGAGTCGACCACGAGCAGTACTTC,CASSIEGVDHEQYF,.,TRBJ2-7,once,TRBV5-1
TGTGCCAGCAGCGTAGGGCTAGCGGGCGTGGGGACAGATACGCAGTATTTT,CASSVGLAGVGTDTQYF,TRBD2,TRBJ2-3,.,TRBV9
TGTGCCAGCTCACCACGGGCAGGGGGCTACGAGCAGTACTTC,CASSPRAGGYEQYF,TRBD1,TRBJ2-7,few,TRBV18
TGTGCCAGCAGCCATGCCAAGTCAGGGAGTAATGAAAAACTGTTTTTT,CASSHAKSGSNEKLFF,.,TRBJ1-4,.,TRBV5-4
TGTGCCAGCAGTTTAATGGCAGGGGCCATTAATCAGCCCCAGCATTTT,CASSLMAGAINQPQHF,.,TRBJ1-5,.,TRBV28
TGTGCCAGCAGTTTATCTTATGAAACCTACGAGCAGTACTTC,CASSLSYETYEQYF,.,TRBJ2-7,.,TRBV27
TGTGCCTGCGACAGGGGCTCTGGAAACACCATATATTTT,CACDRGSGNTIYF,TRBD1,TRBJ1-3,.,TRBV30
TGCGCCAGCAGCCCCCCAGCGGGGGGCAGCGGGGAGCTGTTTTTT,CASSPPAGGSGELFF,TRBD2,TRBJ2-2,few,TRBV5-1
TGTGCCGCTGGACTAGCGGGGGAAACTCTTCAAGAGACCCAGTACTTC,CAAGLAGETLQETQYF,TRBD2,TRBJ2-5,.,TRBV10-3
TGTGCCAGCAGATTAACAGGGGATGAAGCTTTCTTT,CASRLTGDEAFF,TRBD1,TRBJ1-1,.,TRBV11-2
TGCAGCGTAGCGGATCGGGACAGCTACACTGAAGCTTTCTTT,CSVADRDSYTEAFF,TRBD1,TRBJ1-1,.,TRBV29-1
TGTGCCAGCAGCTTAGGGCTAGCGGGCCACGAGCAGTACTTC,CASSLGLAGHEQYF,TRBD2,TRBJ2-7,.,TRBV7-3
TGTGCCAGTAGGATGACAGGGACGAACTCCGAGCAGTACTTC,CASRMTGTNSEQYF,TRBD1,TRBJ2-7,.,TRBV19
TGTGCCAGCAGTTTAAGGGGAGCGGGGAATGAGCAGTTCTTC,CASSLRGAGNEQFF,TRBD2,TRBJ2-1,.,TRBV28
TGTGCCAGTAGTATTGACAGGGCGAACACAGGCGATGATGAAAAACTGTTTTTT,CASSIDRANTGDDEKLFF,TRBD1,TRBJ1-4,.,TRBV19
TGTGCCAGCAGCTCCTGGGCGGACACAACAGATACGCAGTATTTT,CASSSWADTTDTQYF,.,TRBJ2-3,.,TRBV9
TGTGCCAGCAGTGAAGCAGGGGGCGGTTATACGGAGACCCAGTACTTC,CASSEAGGGYTETQYF,TRBD1,TRBJ2-5,.,TRBV6-1